A single sample gave rise to the 12 T cell receptor beta chains below, sequenced in a study of T cells in Graves' hyperthyroidism and ophthalmopathy. RNA transcripts yielded amplified TCR beta CDR3 regions. HTBI primers were used for first-round RT-PCR of the TCR CDR3. TCRdb re-derived calls from the multiplex PCR reads in MiXCR, one entry per CDR3 protein. Of about 420,000 distinct CDR3 sequences listed, roughly 14% were seen once; the top ten hold 11% to 15%. The source material was blood. All receptors derive from a woman aged 18-29 years with Graves' hyperthyroidism.

This clonotype was seen only a few times. The J gene is TRBJ2-1, the V gene TRBV12-3 or TRBV12-4; 7 bases line up with TRBD2. The CDR3 has 14 residues. The trim removed 6 bases at V and 4 bases at J, leaving 6 bases unmatched. CDR3 nucleotide sequence: TGTGCCAGCAGGTGGGGGGGTCCGTACAATGAGCAGTTCTTC. This sequence encodes CASRWGGPYNEQFF.

The gene calls are TRBV24-1 and TRBJ2-5; D remains ambiguous. V lost 6 bases and J lost 5, with 12 bases in between. Germline V gene sequence: CDR1 KGHDR, CDR2 SFDVKD. The CDR3 runs to 13 residues. This CDR3 is CATSTAWLETQYF. As DNA, the CDR3 is TGTGCCACCAGTACGGCCTGGTTGGAGACCCAGTACTTC.

This clonotype was detected only a few times. The germline gene is not matched at one end of the junction; a read error may be the cause. The CDR3 here is CSALDSQGTQYF. In nucleotides, the CDR3 is TGCAGTGCCCTGGACAGCCAAGGGACCCAGTACTTC. This chain connects TRBV20-1 to TRBJ2-5; a weak D match, TRBD1 (6 bases). The CDR3 spans 12 residues. CDR1 is DFQATT, CDR2 SNEGSKA, per germline (reference sequence).

Concerning this clonotype itself: This sequence may be a read error, since a much larger clone differs from it by one base. V and J are TRBV20-1 and TRBJ2-7; TRBD1 agrees at 9 bases. From germline, CDR1 is DFQATT and CDR2 SNEGSKA (reference sequence). V was clipped by 6 bases and J by 6 bases; unmatched bases: 15. This CDR3 has 15 residues. This CDR3 is CSARNRDRANGEQYF. As DNA, the CDR3 is TGCAGTGCACGAAACCGGGACAGGGCTAATGGCGAGCAGTACTTC.

This chain connects TRBV5-5 to TRBJ1-1, with D unresolved. The CDR3 totals 16 residues. Germline V gene data show CDR1 as SGHKS and CDR2 as YYEKEE (reference sequence). Deletions cut 1 base from V and 4 bases from J, with 17 bases between. In DNA, the CDR3 is TGTGCCAGCAGCTTGAGGAGGCGGGATGTTGGCACTGAAGCTTTCTTT. It is translated as CASSLRRRDVGTEAFF.

The rearrangement joins TRBV20-1 to TRBJ2-1; TRBD2 aligns across 14 bases. Per germline, CDR1 DFQATT and CDR2 SNEGSKA (reference sequence). The CDR3 is 19 residues long. The ends lost 0 bases at V and 2 bases at J; junction bases unmatched: 9. The CDR3 nucleotides are TGCAGTGCTAGAGACTCGGGACTAGCGGGAGTGAGGACCTACAATGAGCAGTTCTTC. This codes for CSARDSGLAGVRTYNEQFF.

In its sample, this clonotype was seen many times. This sequence joins TRBV27 and TRBJ2-3, with D possibly matching TRBD1 (6 bases). V dropped 0 bases and J dropped 0 bases, with 13 bases sitting between them. Germline V gene sequence: CDR1 MNHEY, CDR2 SMNVEV (reference sequence). The CDR3 extends over 17 amino acids. The DNA for the CDR3 is TGTGCCAGCAGTTTATCCAGGGGCCCCCTTAGCACAGATACGCAGTATTTT. Its protein is CASSLSRGPLSTDTQYF.

The chain is built from TRBV12-3 or TRBV12-4 and TRBJ2-7; TRBD1 matches 8 bases. This CDR3 has 15 amino acids. V was clipped by 6 bases and J by 0 bases; unmatched bases: 7. The DNA for the CDR3 is TGTGCCAGCAGACCGCGGACAGGGAGCTCCTACGAGCAGTACTTC. The encoded protein is CASRPRTGSSYEQYF.

This clonotype was detected many times. This chain joins TRBV11-2 and TRBJ2-7, with D possibly being TRBD1 (6 bases). Trimming pared 8 bases from V and 3 bases from J, leaving 14 bases between. Per germline, CDR1 SGHAT and CDR2 FQNNGV. The CDR3 has 13 residues. The CDR3 here is CASEGRGIYEQYF. The CDR3 nucleotides read TGTGCCAGCGAGGGCAGGGGAATCTACGAGCAGTACTTC.

This CDR3 is CAISVTGADTEAFF. The CDR3 DNA is TGTGCCATCAGTGTCACAGGGGCAGACACTGAAGCTTTCTTT. The chain uses TRBV10-3 and TRBJ1-1, with 7 bases identical to TRBD1. The trim removed 4 bases at V and 3 bases at J, leaving 5 bases unmatched. This CDR3 contains 14 residues. Germline V gene data show CDR1 as ENHRY and CDR2 as SYGVKD.

About this clonotype: A read error is possible here, since a much larger clone lies one base away. This rearrangement joins TRBV7-9 to TRBJ1-1; D might be TRBD1 (5 bases). This CDR3 spans 14 amino acids. Germline CDR1 and CDR2: SEHNR and FQNEAQ (reference sequence). CDR3 sequence (DNA): TGTGCCAGCGGCTTAGCGGCGGGGGGCACTGAAGCTTTCTTT. The encoded protein is CASGLAAGGTEAFF.

A remark on this clonotype: With a much larger clone just one base away, this may be a read error. The chain is built from TRBV5-6 and TRBJ2-2; D is ambiguous. Germline assignment: CDR1 SGHDT and CDR2 YYEEEE. This CDR3 is 12 amino acids long. Trimming shortened V by 4 bases and J by 3 bases, and 4 bases separated the two germline ends. The CDR3 loop reads CASSHYTGELFF. The DNA for the CDR3 is TGTGCCAGCAGCCACTACACCGGGGAGCTGTTTTTT. Complete variable domain (other parts from reference TRBV5-6 and TRBJ2-2): DAGVTQSPTHLIKTRGQQVTLRCSPKSGHDTVSWYQQALGQGPQFIFQYYEEEERQRGNFPDRFSGHQFPNYSSELNVNALLLGDSALYLCASSHYTGELFFGEGSRLTVL.